The 11 T cell receptor beta chains below all came from one sample that was sequenced in a study of T cells after yellow fever vaccination. TCRdb analysed the 5' RACE reads with MiXCR anew, one entry per CDR3 protein. This sample has more than 250,000 distinct CDR3 sequences; about 6.9% occur once, and the top ten carry 15% to 20%. The sequencing here drew on PBMCs, taken about 49 days after the first yellow fever vaccination. The receptors here all came from a man between 18 and 35 years old who received the YFV17D yellow fever vaccine.

The sample holds a few counts of this clonotype. This chain links TRBV5-8 with TRBJ1-2; D unclear. Germline CDR1 SGHTS, CDR2 YDEGEE. The CDR3 spans 15 residues. V gave up 4 bases and J gave up 4 bases, with 17 bases separating them. This CDR3 reads CASSPWTLRIYGYTF. DNA for the CDR3: TGTGCCAGCAGCCCGTGGACTCTCCGGATCTATGGCTACACCTTC.

This clonotype has a handful of counts. This sequence joins TRBV6-2 or TRBV6-3 and TRBJ1-2; TRBD1 agrees at 7 bases. Trimming took 7 bases from V and 5 from J; bases not matched to a gene: 19. The CDR3 is made up of 17 amino acids. The V gene's germline CDR1 is MNHEY and CDR2 SVGEGT. The CDR3 loop reads CASKYARRDRFVYGYTF. The CDR3 region has the DNA TGTGCCAGCAAGTACGCTCGCCGGGACAGATTTGTATATGGCTACACCTTC.

This clonotype was picked up many times. The chain joins TRBV11-2 to TRBJ1-3; D gene unclear. CDR3 length: 17 amino acids. Germline CDR1 SGHAT, CDR2 FQNNGV. The germline V and J ends were trimmed by 5 bases and 3 bases, with 20 bases remaining between them. The CDR3 region has the DNA TGTGCCAGCAGCCCCCTCGGTGGGCGGGAGCTTGGAAACACCATATATTTT. This sequence encodes CASSPLGGRELGNTIYF.

This clonotype was counted only a few times. The V gene is TRBV7-3, the J gene TRBJ2-1; D ambiguous. With 3 bases removed from V and 0 bases from J, the gap between germline ends came to 9 bases. Germline loops: CDR1 SGHTA, CDR2 FQGTGA. This CDR3 region has 15 residues. DNA for the CDR3: TGTGCCAGCAGCTTTTACCCGGACTCCTACAATGAGCAGTTCTTC. Amino acid sequence: CASSFYPDSYNEQFF.

In its sample, this clonotype was seen a few times. The chain has TRBV18 and TRBJ2-2, with a weak D call TRBD1 (5 bases). V was trimmed by 4 bases and J by 4 bases, leaving 10 bases between them. Germline V CDR1 and CDR2: KGHSH, LQKENI. CDR3 length: 14 residues. The chain's CDR3 is CASSLQDSTGELFF. For the CDR3, the DNA is TGTGCCAGCTCACTACAGGATAGCACCGGGGAGCTGTTTTTT.

This clonotype was found a few times. The chain has TRBV18 and TRBJ1-1; a possible D gene is TRBD1 (6 bases). The ends were cut back, 4 bases at V and 4 bases at J, with 13 bases in the middle. CDR3 length equals 14 residues. Germline loops: CDR1 KGHSH, CDR2 LQKENI. DNA of the CDR3: TGTGCCAGCTCACAGGTTAACAGGGCCACTGAAGCTTTCTTT. This sequence encodes CASSQVNRATEAFF.

This clonotype has a count of ten or more. J is TRBJ2-1 and V is TRBV10-3; the match to TRBD2 covers 8 bases. CDR1 and CDR2 (germline): ENHRY, SYGVKD. Trimming took 4 bases from V and 6 from J; bases not matched to a gene: 2. This CDR3 is built from 13 residues. The CDR3 spells CAISAGGINEQFF. The CDR3 DNA reads TGTGCCATCAGTGCGGGGGGGATCAATGAGCAGTTCTTC.

The gene calls are TRBV28 and TRBJ1-5; D perhaps matches TRBD1 (5 bases). The CDR3 extends over 16 amino acids. Germline CDR1 and CDR2: MDHEN and SYDVKM. With 3 bases removed from V and 3 bases from J, the gap between germline ends came to 15 bases. CDR3 nucleotides: TGTGCCAGCAGTTTTTCCGAGGGGAACCTCAATCAGCCCCAGCATTTT. The encoded protein is CASSFSEGNLNQPQHF.

The chain combines TRBV7-9 with TRBJ1-3; D may be TRBD1 (5 bases). The CDR3 contains 13 residues. V was trimmed by 5 bases and J by 6 bases, leaving 11 bases between them. From germline, CDR1 is SEHNR and CDR2 FQNEAQ (reference sequence). In nucleotides, the CDR3 is TGTGCCAGCAGCCAGGGCGACGAAAACACCATATATTTT. Its protein is CASSQGDENTIYF.

The rearrangement links TRBV6-5 to TRBJ2-7, with D perhaps matching TRBD1 (5 bases). CDR1 is MNHEY, CDR2 SVGAGI, per germline. The CDR3 runs to 15 residues. V lost 4 bases to trimming and J lost 2 bases, with 15 bases between them. CDR3 sequence: CASSSFRRGPYEQYV. DNA for the CDR3: TGTGCCAGCAGTTCGTTTAGAAGGGGCCCCTACGAGCAGTACGTC.

The V call is TRBV7-6, the J call TRBJ2-1, with a tentative D call TRBD2 (6 bases). Germline V CDR1 and CDR2: SGHVS, FNYEAQ. Trimming shortened V by 6 bases and J by 7 bases, and 16 bases separated the two germline ends. The CDR3 totals 14 residues. CDR3 protein: CASSPGEERNEQFF. The CDR3 nucleotides read TGTGCCAGCAGTCCCGGGGAGGAAAGGAATGAGCAGTTCTTC. Combining the CDR3 with reference TRBV7-6 and TRBJ2-1 gives the whole variable domain GAGVSQSPRYKVTKRGQDVALRCDPISGHVSLYWYRQALGQGPEFLTYFNYEAQQDKSGLPNDRFSAERPEGSISTLTIQRTEQRDSAMYRCASSPGEERNEQFFGPGTRLTVL.